Following are 17 T cell receptor beta chains from one sample sequenced in a study of human T cells and chemical hapten exposure. Time point of the sample: pre-sensitization, week 0. Treatment given: therapeutic diphenylcyclopropenone sensitization with weekly scalp DPC. TCRdb reprocessed the RACE reads via MiXCR and lists one record per CDR3 protein. The table has roughly 80,000 distinct CDR3 sequences, less than 15% seen once. The source was whole blood, collected in connection with sensitization to the hapten diphenylcyclopropenone (DPC). These receptors were taken from a woman in her fifties or sixties with alopecia areata. Some clones in this sample may be carry-over from other donors' samples.

V and J are TRBV29-1 and TRBJ1-4, with D unclear. The V gene lost 2 bases and the J gene lost 6 bases, with 10 bases spanning the gap. From germline, CDR1 is SQVTM and CDR2 ANQGSEA. The CDR3 contains 13 residues. DNA of the CDR3: TGCAGCGTTGAACTAGGATCGGATGAAAAACTGTTTTTT. This codes for CSVELGSDEKLFF.

This clonotype occurred a few times. The rearrangement uses TRBV28 and TRBJ1-2; TRBD1 might be the D (6 bases). The germline V and J ends were trimmed by 6 bases and 1 base, with 12 bases remaining between them. There are 14 residues in the CDR3. Germline assignment: CDR1 MDHEN and CDR2 SYDVKM. The CDR3 DNA follows: TGTGCCAGCAGCGAGGGGACACTTAACTATGGCTACACCTTC. Translated: CASSEGTLNYGYTF.

There are a few counts of this clonotype. The chain links TRBV27 to TRBJ2-7; D gene unclear. This CDR3 is built from 13 residues. From germline, CDR1 is MNHEY and CDR2 SMNVEV (reference sequence). V was cut by 3 bases and J by 1 base, with 7 bases left in between. CDR3 DNA sequence: TGTGCCAGCAGTTTCTACAGTTCCTACGAGCAGTACTTC. Amino acid sequence: CASSFYSSYEQYF.

The rearrangement joins TRBV28 to TRBJ2-3; the match to TRBD2 covers 8 bases. From germline, CDR1 is MDHEN and CDR2 SYDVKM. The V gene end was trimmed by 3 bases and the J gene end by 3 bases; junction bases not matched to a gene: 5. The CDR3 extends over 15 amino acids. The CDR3 is CASSFKAGATDTQYF. The CDR3 region has the DNA TGTGCCAGCAGTTTCAAAGCGGGAGCTACAGATACGCAGTATTTT. Full variable domain (missing parts from reference TRBV28 and TRBJ2-3): DVKVTQSSRYLVKRTGEKVFLECVQDMDHENMFWYRQDPGLGLRLIYFSYDVKMKEKGDIPEGYSVSREKKERFSLILESASTNQTSMYLCASSFKAGATDTQYFGPGTRLTVL.

The chain has TRBV30 and TRBJ2-3; a possible D gene is TRBD2 (5 bases). CDR1 and CDR2 from the germline V gene are GTSNPN and SVGIG (reference sequence). The V gene lost 2 bases and the J gene lost 4 bases, with 13 bases spanning the gap. The CDR3 is 14 amino acids. CDR3 sequence: CAWSFVGVADTQYF. The DNA for the CDR3 is TGTGCCTGGAGTTTTGTGGGAGTAGCAGATACGCAGTATTTT.

The chain joins TRBV5-6 to TRBJ2-5; D is unclear. Germline CDR1 SGHDT, CDR2 YYEEEE. Trimming removed 1 base at V and 0 bases at J, with 13 bases between. This CDR3 contains 16 residues. CDR3 nucleotides: TGTGCCAGCAGCTTGAGGCTCGTAGCAAACCAAGAGACCCAGTACTTC. This translates into CASSLRLVANQETQYF.

There are many counts of this clonotype. The rearrangement links TRBV5-1 to TRBJ2-7; the match to TRBD2 covers 12 bases. The junction had 3 bases not matched to a gene; V was cut back by 0 bases and J by 2 bases. The CDR3 contains 16 residues. From germline, CDR1 is SGHRS and CDR2 YFSETQ. The CDR3 protein is CASSLGPSGRAYEQYF. The CDR3, as DNA: TGCGCCAGCAGCTTGGGTCCTAGCGGGAGGGCCTACGAGCAGTACTTC.

This clonotype was detected only a few times. This chain joins TRBV30 and TRBJ2-5; D unresolved. Germline V gene lookup returns CDR1 GTSNPN and CDR2 SVGIG (reference sequence). The V end lost 3 bases, the J end lost 1 base, and 6 bases lay between the germline ends. The CDR3 consists of 12 residues. CDR3 residues: CAWRFFQETQYF. The CDR3 nucleotides are TGTGCCTGGAGGTTCTTCCAAGAGACCCAGTACTTC.

This clonotype came up a few times. This chain uses TRBV29-1 with TRBJ2-1, with D perhaps matching TRBD2 (6 bases). The length of the CDR3 is 11 residues. V lost 6 bases to trimming and J lost 13 bases, with 16 bases between them. The germline V gene encodes CDR1 SQVTM and CDR2 ANQGSEA. CDR3 coding DNA: TGCAGCGTCTCTGAAGCGGGTCGTCAGTTCTTC. It is translated as CSVSEAGRQFF.

This clonotype showed up many times. The V gene is TRBV19, the J gene TRBJ2-5; TRBD2 matches at 7 bases. V gave up 5 bases and J gave up 0 bases; unmatched junction bases: 3. The germline CDR1 and CDR2 sequences are LNHDA and SQIVND (reference sequence). The CDR3 consists of 14 residues. The CDR3 DNA follows: TGTGCCAGTAGTTCTCTAGCGGACCAAGAGACCCAGTACTTC. It codes for CASSSLADQETQYF.

CDR3: CSAPRSYEQYF. DNA for the CDR3: TGCAGTGCCCCTAGATCCTACGAGCAGTACTTC. This chain connects TRBV20-1 to TRBJ2-7; no definite D call. The CDR3 contains 11 residues. V lost 6 bases and J lost 1, with 7 bases in between. Germline values: CDR1 DFQATT, CDR2 SNEGSKA (reference sequence).

This clonotype came up many times. The chain combines TRBV20-1 with TRBJ1-1; 7 nucleotides match TRBD1. V gave up 5 bases and J gave up 4 bases; unmatched junction bases: 4. CDR3 length: 12 residues. CDR1 and CDR2 (germline): DFQATT, SNEGSKA (reference sequence). DNA of the CDR3: TGCAGTGCTCAGACAGGGAGCACTGAAGCTTTCTTT. Its translation: CSAQTGSTEAFF.

This rearrangement joins TRBV3-1 to TRBJ2-4; no firm D call. The CDR3 extends over 16 amino acids. V dropped 4 bases and J dropped 0 bases, with 13 bases sitting between them. CDR1 and CDR2 (germline): LGHDT, YNNKEL (reference sequence). CDR3 protein: CASSPNKAVAKNIQYF. The DNA of the CDR3 is TGTGCCAGCAGCCCCAACAAGGCGGTAGCCAAAAACATTCAGTACTTC.

CDR3 residues: CASSLGQGVETQYF. The CDR3 DNA is TGTGCCAGCAGCCTGGGACAGGGAGTGGAGACCCAGTACTTC. The V call is TRBV7-9, the J call TRBJ2-5, with 9 bases fitting TRBD1. The junction had 6 bases not matched to a gene; V was cut back by 5 bases and J by 5 bases. The CDR3 extends over 14 amino acids. Germline V gene lookup returns CDR1 SEHNR and CDR2 FQNEAQ (reference sequence).

The J gene is TRBJ1-4, the V gene TRBV7-9; 10 bases are shared with TRBD1. Germline CDR1 SEHNR, CDR2 FQNEAQ (reference sequence). CDR3 length equals 16 residues. V lost 5 bases to trimming and J lost 7 bases; unmatched junction nucleotides: 10. The CDR3 reads CASSPGTGARAEKLFF. DNA of the CDR3: TGTGCCAGCAGCCCCGGGACAGGGGCGAGGGCTGAAAAACTGTTTTTT. Together with reference TRBV7-9 and TRBJ1-4, the CDR3 gives the full variable domain: DTGVSQNPRHKITKRGQNVTFRCDPISEHNRLYWYRQTLGQGPEFLTYFQNEAQLEKSRLLSDRFSAERPKGSFSTLEIQRTEQGDSAMYLCASSPGTGARAEKLFFGSGTQLSVL.

The V gene is TRBV20-1, the J gene TRBJ1-6, with D perhaps TRBD1 (5 bases). The CDR3 runs 13 residues. The germline V gene has CDR1 DFQATT and CDR2 SNEGSKA (reference sequence). V dropped 5 bases and J dropped 7 bases, with 12 bases sitting between them. The CDR3 DNA reads as TGCAGTGCTCTCGCAGGGAGAAATTCACCCCTCCACTTT. This gives the protein CSALAGRNSPLHF.

This clonotype was counted between two and nine times. This chain's CDR3 is CASSVQNSNQPQHF. CDR3 nucleotides: TGTGCCAGCAGTGTACAGAATAGCAATCAGCCCCAGCATTTT. The chain joins TRBV6-1 to TRBJ1-5; D is unresolved. V gave up 4 bases and J gave up 0 bases, with 7 bases separating them. This CDR3 region has 14 residues. CDR1 MNHNS and CDR2 SASEGT come from the germline V gene.